This is a list of T cell receptor beta chains from one sample in a study of shared clonotypes between healthy human individuals. Data came from immunoSEQ multiplex PCR; TCRdb stores just in-frame clones and leaves some out. The profile shows approximately 350,000 clones, 96% of them singletons. Material for sequencing was memory CD8+ T cells sorted from blood. These receptors all stem from a man aged 25-45 years in good health. Each CDR3 is given with its conserved first and last residue. A D gene is named only where the DNA matches it firmly. Clone size is given for some rows only: seen once, a few or many times, or a class if the clone is expanded.

d_call: TRBD1; j_call: TRBJ1-1; clone_size: few; v_call: TRBV18; cdr3_aa: CASSPSAGGTEAFF; cdr3_nt: TGTGCCAGCTCACCGTCGGCAGGGGGGACTGAAGCTTTCTTT
d_call: .; j_call: TRBJ2-1; clone_size: .; v_call: TRBV9; cdr3_aa: CASSVSGNEQFF; cdr3_nt: TGTGCCAGCAGCGTATCTGGAAATGAGCAGTTCTTC
d_call: .; j_call: TRBJ1-2; clone_size: .; v_call: TRBV5-6; cdr3_aa: CASSLPGAGNLYGYTF; cdr3_nt: TGTGCCAGCAGCTTGCCAGGGGCGGGGAATCTCTATGGCTACACCTTC
d_call: TRBD1; j_call: TRBJ1-4; clone_size: .; v_call: TRBV5-1; cdr3_aa: CASSLQGAEKLFF; cdr3_nt: TGCGCCAGCAGCTTGCAGGGGGCTGAAAAACTGTTTTTT
d_call: TRBD2; j_call: TRBJ2-7; clone_size: .; v_call: TRBV30; cdr3_aa: CAWSVRLAGNSYEQYF; cdr3_nt: TGTGCCTGGAGTGTACGGCTAGCGGGTAACTCCTACGAGCAGTACTTC
d_call: .; j_call: TRBJ2-7; clone_size: .; v_call: TRBV2; cdr3_aa: CASSQVTEQYF; cdr3_nt: TGTGCCAGCAGTCAGGTGACCGAGCAGTACTTC
d_call: TRBD2; j_call: TRBJ2-3; clone_size: once; v_call: TRBV7-2; cdr3_aa: CASSFSSLAGLVSTDTQYF; cdr3_nt: TGTGCCAGCAGCTTTTCATCACTAGCGGGCCTAGTTTCCACAGATACGCAGTATTTT
d_call: .; j_call: TRBJ1-5; clone_size: .; v_call: TRBV2; cdr3_aa: CASMSGAPEEGPQHF; cdr3_nt: TGTGCCAGCATGTCGGGGGCACCCGAGGAGGGGCCCCAGCATTTT
d_call: TRBD1; j_call: TRBJ2-7; clone_size: once; v_call: TRBV6-1; cdr3_aa: CASSDYWDRRRDEQYF; cdr3_nt: TGTGCCAGCAGTGACTATTGGGACAGGAGGAGGGACGAGCAGTACTTC
d_call: .; j_call: TRBJ2-7; clone_size: .; v_call: TRBV5-1; cdr3_aa: CASSAGLYYEQYF; cdr3_nt: TGCGCCAGCAGCGCAGGACTGTACTACGAGCAGTACTTC
d_call: .; j_call: TRBJ2-7; clone_size: .; v_call: TRBV5-4; cdr3_aa: CASSKDPSYEQYF; cdr3_nt: TGTGCCAGCAGTAAGGACCCCTCCTACGAGCAGTACTTC
d_call: .; j_call: TRBJ1-2; clone_size: .; v_call: TRBV28; cdr3_aa: CASSSGVGYTF; cdr3_nt: TGTGCCAGCAGCTCGGGGGTTGGCTACACCTTC
d_call: .; j_call: TRBJ1-2; clone_size: .; v_call: TRBV20-1; cdr3_aa: CSARGMGYTF; cdr3_nt: TGCAGTGCTAGGGGCATGGGCTACACCTTC
d_call: .; j_call: TRBJ1-1; clone_size: .; v_call: TRBV27; cdr3_aa: CASSLSEGNTEAFF; cdr3_nt: TGTGCCAGCAGTTTATCGGAGGGGAACACTGAAGCTTTCTTT
d_call: .; j_call: TRBJ2-3; clone_size: .; v_call: TRBV29-1; cdr3_aa: CSVKGRVVDTQYF; cdr3_nt: TGCAGCGTGAAAGGCAGGGTGGTAGATACGCAGTATTTT
d_call: .; j_call: TRBJ2-5; clone_size: .; v_call: TRBV10-1; cdr3_aa: CASSAGFSDQETQYF; cdr3_nt: TGCGCCAGCAGTGCGGGATTTTCCGACCAAGAGACCCAGTACTTC
d_call: .; j_call: TRBJ1-2; clone_size: once; v_call: TRBV28; cdr3_aa: CASSSYYGYTF; cdr3_nt: TGTGCCAGCAGTTCGTATTATGGCTACACCTTC
d_call: .; j_call: TRBJ2-1; clone_size: .; v_call: TRBV9; cdr3_aa: CASSVGRGDSSYNEQFF; cdr3_nt: TGTGCCAGCAGCGTAGGTAGGGGAGATAGCTCCTACAATGAGCAGTTCTTC
d_call: .; j_call: TRBJ1-1; clone_size: .; v_call: TRBV11-3; cdr3_aa: CASSLGGGLNTEAFF; cdr3_nt: TGTGCCAGCAGCTTAGGTGGGGGGCTGAACACTGAAGCTTTCTTT